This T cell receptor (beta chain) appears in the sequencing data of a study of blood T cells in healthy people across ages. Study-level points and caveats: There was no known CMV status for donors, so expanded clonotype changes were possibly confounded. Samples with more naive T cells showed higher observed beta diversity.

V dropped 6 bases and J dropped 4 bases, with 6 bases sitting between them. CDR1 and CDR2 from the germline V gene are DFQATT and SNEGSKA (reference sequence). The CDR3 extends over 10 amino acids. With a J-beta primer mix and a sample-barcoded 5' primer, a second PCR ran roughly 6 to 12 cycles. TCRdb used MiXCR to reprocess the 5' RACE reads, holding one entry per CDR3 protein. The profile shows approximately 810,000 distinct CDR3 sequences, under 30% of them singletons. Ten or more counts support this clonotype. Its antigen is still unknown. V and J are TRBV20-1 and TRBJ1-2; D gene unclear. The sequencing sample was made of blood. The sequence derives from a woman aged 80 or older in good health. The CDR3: CSARTYGYTF. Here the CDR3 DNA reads TGCAGTGCCCGGACCTATGGCTACACCTTC.